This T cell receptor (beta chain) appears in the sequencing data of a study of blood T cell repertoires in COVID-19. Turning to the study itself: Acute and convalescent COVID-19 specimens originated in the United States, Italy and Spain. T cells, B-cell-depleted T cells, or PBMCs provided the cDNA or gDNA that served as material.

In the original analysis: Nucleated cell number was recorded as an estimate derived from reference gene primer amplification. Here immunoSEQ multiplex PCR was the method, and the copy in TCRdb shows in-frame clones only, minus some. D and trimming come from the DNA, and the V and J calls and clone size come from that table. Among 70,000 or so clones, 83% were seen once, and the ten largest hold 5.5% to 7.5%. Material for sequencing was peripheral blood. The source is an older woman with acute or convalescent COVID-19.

The CDR3 protein is CASTTRQFEAFF. The CDR3 bases are TGTGCCAGTACTACTCGACAGTTTGAAGCTTTCTTT. The chain employs TRBV19 and TRBJ1-1, with D possibly TRBD1 on 5 matching bases. CDR3 length: 12 amino acids. The V and J ends lost 7 bases and 7 bases respectively, with 13 bases between them. Germline values: CDR1 LNHDA, CDR2 SQIVND (reference sequence). Full variable domain (remainder filled in from reference TRBV19 and TRBJ1-1): DGGITQSPKYLFRKEGQNVTLSCEQNLNHDAMYWYRQDPGQGLRLIYYSQIVNDFQKGDIAEGYSVSREKKESFPLTVTSAQKNPTAFYLCASTTRQFEAFFGQGTRLTVV.